These 20 T cell receptor beta chains were all obtained from the same sample, sequenced in a study of shared clonotypes between healthy human individuals. Libraries were prepared by immunoSEQ multiplex PCR; TCRdb keeps only in-frame clonotypes and omits some of them. Here the sample spans 2 million to 2.5 million clones, roughly 95% being singletons. Material: naive CD4+ T cells sorted from blood. Subset specified: CD45RA+ positively selected. The origin of the receptors is a man between 18 and 35 years old in good health.

CDR3 sequence (DNA): TGTGCCAGCAGCCAGCTCCGCGAGCAGTACTTC. Its protein is CASSQLREQYF. This chain joins TRBV28 and TRBJ2-7; D is ambiguous. Trimming left V 6 bases short and J 6 bases short, with 9 bases between. The CDR3 sequence is 11 residues long. Germline V gives CDR1 MDHEN, CDR2 SYDVKM.

The V gene is TRBV18, the J gene TRBJ1-1; no firm D call. Trimming shortened V by 3 bases and J by 4 bases, and 6 bases separated the two germline ends. Germline CDR1 and CDR2: KGHSH and LQKENI. This CDR3 comprises 12 residues. CDR3 residues: CASSPVITEAFF. CDR3 DNA: TGTGCCAGCTCACCGGTTATCACTGAAGCTTTCTTT.

This chain joins TRBV11-2 and TRBJ1-6, with a tentative D call TRBD1 (6 bases). Germline CDR1 SGHAT, CDR2 FQNNGV. The CDR3 totals 15 residues. V dropped 5 bases and J dropped 2 bases, with 10 bases sitting between them. CDR3 sequence reads: CASSPGQTYNSPLHF. The DNA of the CDR3 is TGTGCCAGCAGCCCCGGACAGACCTATAATTCACCCCTCCACTTT.

As regards this clone: Within the sample, other DNA sequences also encode this same CDR3. This rearrangement joins TRBV30 to TRBJ1-1; D is ambiguous. From germline, CDR1 is GTSNPN and CDR2 SVGIG (reference sequence). This CDR3 contains 13 residues. Trimming shortened V by 2 bases and J by 0 bases, and 7 bases separated the two germline ends. In nucleotides, the CDR3 is TGTGCCTGGAGTAGTCAGCTGAACACTGAAGCTTTCTTT. Encoded protein: CAWSSQLNTEAFF.

The CDR3, as DNA: TGTGCCAGCAGCCAGGGTCAATCTAGCACAGATACGCAGTATTTT. This sequence encodes CASSQGQSSTDTQYF. The rearrangement uses TRBV2 and TRBJ2-3, with D perhaps matching TRBD1 (5 bases). V lost 6 bases and J lost 0, with 13 bases in between. CDR3 length equals 15 residues. CDR1 SNHLY and CDR2 FYNNEI come from the germline V gene.

The V call is TRBV6-5, the J call TRBJ1-6, with TRBD1 matching over 10 bases. V was pared by 6 bases and J by 10 bases, with 9 bases of the junction left unmatched. CDR1 and CDR2 (germline): MNHEY, SVGAGI. There are 15 residues in the CDR3. The CDR3 DNA sequence: TGTGCCAGCAGGAGACCCGGGACAGGGGACTCACCCCTCCACTTT. Protein product: CASRRPGTGDSPLHF.

The chain uses TRBV27 and TRBJ2-5; tentative D call: TRBD1 (5 bases). With 3 bases removed from V and 2 bases from J, the gap between germline ends came to 19 bases. The germline V gene has CDR1 MNHEY and CDR2 SMNVEV (reference sequence). This CDR3 region has 17 residues. The CDR3 protein is CASSFNPPGRGQETQYF. DNA for the CDR3: TGTGCCAGCAGTTTCAATCCCCCAGGGCGCGGTCAAGAGACCCAGTACTTC.

Comments on this clone: The same CDR3 arises from other DNA sequences in this sample as well. V gene TRBV2 combines with J gene TRBJ2-7, with 10 bases lining up with TRBD1. The junction had 6 bases not matched to a gene; V was cut back by 9 bases and J by 4 bases. The length of the CDR3 is 13 residues. CDR1 and CDR2 (germline): SNHLY, FYNNEI. CDR3 sequence: CASRGQGPYEQYF. For the CDR3, the DNA is TGTGCCAGTAGGGGACAGGGGCCTTACGAGCAGTACTTC.

The chain carries TRBV28 and TRBJ2-6, with D possibly called TRBD1 or TRBD2 (6 bases each). V was pared by 5 bases and J by 3 bases, with 14 bases between. The CDR3 consists of 16 residues. CDR1 is MDHEN and CDR2 is SYDVKM in the germline V gene. CDR3 in amino acids: CASSLPRGLGANVLTF. Here the CDR3 DNA reads TGTGCCAGCAGTCTCCCACGGGGGCTTGGGGCCAACGTCCTGACTTTC.

The chain combines TRBV27 with TRBJ2-1; D ambiguous. This CDR3 comprises 12 residues. Germline-derived CDR1 and CDR2 are MNHEY and SMNVEV (reference sequence). The V gene lost 4 bases and the J gene lost 13 bases, with 14 bases spanning the gap. CDR3 DNA: TGTGCCAGCAGTTCTCGAACGCCGCCTCAGTTCTTC. Translation: CASSSRTPPQFF.

The CDR3 coding sequence is TGCGGTAATCGAGAGACCCAGTACTTC. Its protein product is CGNRETQYF. The rearrangement joins TRBV21-1 to TRBJ2-5; the table's D call of TRBD2 was not tested on the DNA. TRBV21-1 has pseudogene status. The CDR3 covers 9 residues.

The V and J genes are TRBV6-1 and TRBJ2-4; 9 nucleotides match TRBD2. Trimming took 1 base from V and 15 from J; bases not matched to a gene: 7. Germline assignment: CDR1 MNHNS and CDR2 SASEGT. The CDR3 contains 13 residues. CDR3 sequence (DNA): TGTGCCAGCAGTGAAGGACTAGCGGCCTCGGGGTACTTC. Residues: CASSEGLAASGYF.

This rearrangement joins TRBV2 to TRBJ1-4; D is ambiguous. V was shortened by 3 bases and J by 4 bases, with 12 bases between the two germline ends. Germline V lookup: CDR1 SNHLY, CDR2 FYNNEI. CDR3 size: 15 residues. CDR3 nucleotides: TGTGCCAGCAGTGAGTCGGGATCCTATAATGAAAAACTGTTTTTT. This codes for CASSESGSYNEKLFF.

This rearrangement joins TRBV6-6 to TRBJ2-1, with a tentative D call TRBD2 (6 bases). The germline V gene encodes CDR1 MNHNY and CDR2 SVGAGI (reference sequence). V lost 5 bases to trimming and J lost 0 bases, with 11 bases between them. This CDR3 is built from 15 residues. This chain's CDR3 is CASSGAGSSYNEQFF. As DNA, the CDR3 is TGTGCCAGCAGTGGAGCGGGTAGCTCCTACAATGAGCAGTTCTTC.

The genes are TRBV10-3 and TRBJ2-1; 13 nucleotides agree with TRBD2. From germline, CDR1 is ENHRY and CDR2 SYGVKD. V lost 6 bases, J lost 9 bases, and 11 bases stayed unmatched. This CDR3 is 16 amino acids long. Here the CDR3 reads CAIRPGTSGAGGEQFF. The CDR3 nucleotides read TGTGCCATCAGACCCGGGACTAGCGGGGCAGGGGGTGAGCAGTTCTTC.

The chain carries TRBV2 and TRBJ1-5; 8 bases fit TRBD1. Trimming at V came to 5 bases and at J to 7 bases, leaving 4 bases not matched to a gene. CDR1 and CDR2 from the germline V gene are SNHLY and FYNNEI. CDR3 length equals 13 residues. The CDR3 DNA sequence: TGTGCCAGCAGTTCTCGACAGGGGCAGCCCCAGCATTTT. It codes for CASSSRQGQPQHF.

The rearrangement joins TRBV19 to TRBJ1-2; TRBD1 matches 8 bases. The CDR3 consists of 14 residues. J lost 7 bases, V lost 8 bases, and 12 bases had no gene match. Germline-derived CDR1 and CDR2 are LNHDA and SQIVND (reference sequence). The CDR3 nucleotides read TGTGCCAGTTCCATAGACAGGGGCGCCAGTGGCTACACCTTC. It encodes CASSIDRGASGYTF.

V usage is TRBV6-5 and J usage is TRBJ2-5; D might be TRBD1 or TRBD2, each matching 6 bases. CDR1 is MNHEY and CDR2 is SVGAGI in the germline V gene. V was pared by 6 bases and J by 4 bases, with 18 bases between. This CDR3 spans 15 amino acids. CDR3 sequence reads: CASRSGGKGGETQYF. In nucleotides, the CDR3 is TGTGCCAGCAGGAGCGGAGGGAAGGGGGGAGAGACCCAGTACTTC.

The genes are TRBV10-2 and TRBJ1-1; a possible D gene is TRBD1 (5 bases). With 3 bases removed from V and 11 bases from J, the gap between germline ends came to 13 bases. The germline V gene has CDR1 WSHSY and CDR2 SAAADI. The CDR3 totals 12 residues. In nucleotides, the CDR3 is TGCGCCAGCAGTGATTATAAGACAGAGGCTTTCTTT. Encoded protein: CASSDYKTEAFF.

The chain employs TRBV10-3 and TRBJ2-3; unclear D gene. This CDR3 is built from 14 residues. The V and J ends lost 0 bases and 4 bases respectively, with 8 bases between them. CDR1 and CDR2 (germline): ENHRY, SYGVKD. Written as DNA, the CDR3 is TGTGCCATCAGTGAGTCTCTAGTCCCAGATACGCAGTATTTT. Encoded protein: CAISESLVPDTQYF.